The 31 T cell receptor beta chains below were found in one sample sequenced in a study of T cells in Graves' hyperthyroidism and ophthalmopathy. Amplification targeted TCR beta CDR3 regions from RNA transcripts. A set of HTBI primers served as the primers for a first-round RT-PCR of the TCR CDR3. TCRdb fed the multiplex PCR reads into MiXCR, producing one record per CDR3 protein. The table lists over 500,000 distinct CDR3 sequences, less than 15% of them singletons, with approximately 15% in the top ten. The specimen was blood. The origin of the receptors is a woman aged 40 to 55 with Graves' hyperthyroidism.

This clonotype was observed at least ten times. J is TRBJ1-2 and V is TRBV12-3 or TRBV12-4; D uncertain. The germline V and J ends were trimmed by 3 bases and 2 bases, with 4 bases remaining between them. CDR3 length: 12 amino acids. CDR3 in amino acids: CASSLPNYGYTF. The CDR3 DNA reads TGTGCCAGCAGTTTGCCCAACTATGGCTACACCTTC.

In its sample, this clonotype was seen many times. This chain joins TRBV28 and TRBJ2-7; D is perhaps TRBD1 (6 bases). This CDR3 has 11 residues. Germline loops: CDR1 MDHEN, CDR2 SYDVKM. Trimming took off 5 bases at V and 7 bases at J, with 9 bases between the two ends. The CDR3, as DNA: TGTGCCAGCAGTCTTGACAGGGAGCAGTACTTC. Amino acids: CASSLDREQYF. Variable domain in full (rest from reference TRBV28 and TRBJ2-7): DVKVTQSSRYLVKRTGEKVFLECVQDMDHENMFWYRQDPGLGLRLIYFSYDVKMKEKGDIPEGYSVSREKKERFSLILESASTNQTSMYLCASSLDREQYFGPGTRLTVT.

This clonotype came up many times. V and J are TRBV3-1 and TRBJ2-1, with unresolved D. In germline, CDR1 is LGHDT, CDR2 YNNKEL (reference sequence). CDR3 length: 17 amino acids. Trimming shortened V by 4 bases and J by 0 bases, and 16 bases separated the two germline ends. The CDR3 DNA sequence: TGTGCCAGCAGCCCCGTTACTGGGTATTCCTCCTACAATGAGCAGTTCTTC. It translates to CASSPVTGYSSYNEQFF.

The CDR3 region is CASSRPRGTGVNQPQHF. CDR3 sequence (DNA): TGTGCCAGCAGTCGACCACGTGGGACAGGGGTCAATCAGCCCCAGCATTTT. The J gene is TRBJ1-5, the V gene TRBV28, with TRBD1 matching 10 bases. This CDR3 contains 17 residues. The germline V gene encodes CDR1 MDHEN and CDR2 SYDVKM. Unmatched junction bases numbered 10, after V lost 5 bases and J lost 3 bases.

At least ten counts were recorded for this clonotype. The rearrangement joins TRBV20-1 to TRBJ2-5; 12 nucleotides agree with TRBD2. The CDR3 spans 14 residues. Germline V gene sequence: CDR1 DFQATT, CDR2 SNEGSKA (reference sequence). V was clipped by 5 bases and J by 3 bases; unmatched bases: 4. CDR3 nucleotide sequence: TGCAGTGCTGATAGACTAGCGGGAGAAGAGACCCAGTACTTC. Translation gives CSADRLAGEETQYF.

This clonotype was counted only a few times. The gene calls are TRBV5-1 and TRBJ2-4, with TRBD2 matching over 11 bases. Germline trimming cut 4 bases from V and 2 bases from J; bases unmatched to any gene: 8. Germline V gives CDR1 SGHRS, CDR2 YFSETQ. CDR3 length: 17 residues. DNA of the CDR3: TGCGCCAGCAGCCCAGGACTAGCGGGTCCTCCCAAAAACATTCAGTACTTC. It is translated as CASSPGLAGPPKNIQYF. Full variable domain (missing parts from reference TRBV5-1 and TRBJ2-4): KAGVTQTPRYLIKTRGQQVTLSCSPISGHRSVSWYQQTPGQGLQFLFEYFSETQRNKGNFPGRFSGRQFSNSRSEMNVSTLELGDSALYLCASSPGLAGPPKNIQYFGAGTRLSVL.

This clonotype was detected only a few times. The chain links TRBV3-1 to TRBJ1-5, with TRBD1 as a possible D gene (5 bases). Germline V gives CDR1 LGHDT, CDR2 YNNKEL (reference sequence). Trimming stripped 0 bases from V and 7 bases from J, with 10 bases between. The CDR3 totals 14 residues. The CDR3 region is CASSQESGRQPQHF. Written as DNA, the CDR3 is TGTGCCAGCAGCCAAGAATCAGGGAGGCAGCCCCAGCATTTT. The full variable domain, with the rest looked up from reference TRBV3-1 and TRBJ1-5, is DTAVSQTPKYLVTQMGNDKSIKCEQNLGHDTMYWYKQDSKKFLKIMFSYNNKELIINETVPNRFSPKSPDKAHLNLHINSLELGDSAVYFCASSQESGRQPQHFGDGTRLSIL.

Many counts were recorded for this clonotype. The chain uses TRBV13 and TRBJ2-1, with 7 bases aligning to TRBD2. V trimming: 7 bases; J trimming: 2 bases; junction bases outside the gene matches: 5. The CDR3 is 14 residues long. From germline, CDR1 is PRHDT and CDR2 FYEKMQ (reference sequence). The CDR3 DNA sequence: TGTGCCAGCACTAGCGGCCTTACCTACAATGAGCAGTTCTTC. It yields the protein CASTSGLTYNEQFF.

This clonotype was seen ten or more times. This chain links TRBV12-3 or TRBV12-4 with TRBJ2-1; tentatively, D is TRBD1 or TRBD2 (5 bases each). The CDR3 consists of 14 residues. The V and J ends lost 6 bases and 8 bases respectively, with 17 bases between them. CDR3 nucleotide sequence: TGTGCCAGCAGCAACTTAGGGGAGCGTCATGAGCAGTTCTTC. Encoded protein: CASSNLGERHEQFF.

This clonotype was detected only a few times. The chain recombines TRBV3-1 with TRBJ1-5; 7 positions match TRBD1. Trimming at V came to 3 bases and at J to 0 bases, leaving 2 bases not matched to a gene. The CDR3 sequence is 15 residues long. The germline gives CDR1 LGHDT, CDR2 YNNKEL (reference sequence). The CDR3 nucleotides read TGTGCCAGCAGCCACGGACAGGATAGCAATCAGCCCCAGCATTTT. This sequence encodes CASSHGQDSNQPQHF.

The V call is TRBV7-3, the J call TRBJ2-1, with unresolved D. V was clipped by 3 bases and J by 10 bases, with 13 bases between them. The length of the CDR3 is 13 residues. Germline V CDR1 and CDR2: SGHTA, FQGTGA. The DNA for the CDR3 is TGTGCCAGCAGCTTCTCTGGTATTAACGAGCAGTTCTTC. Its protein product is CASSFSGINEQFF. The entire variable domain, with the rest obtained from reference TRBV7-3 and TRBJ2-1, is as follows: GAGVSQTPSNKVTEKGKYVELRCDPISGHTALYWYRQSLGQGPEFLIYFQGTGAADDSGLPNDRFFAVRPEGSVSTLKIQRTERGDSAVYLCASSFSGINEQFFGPGTRLTVL.

The genes are TRBV20-1 and TRBJ1-2, with TRBD1 matching 9 bases. CDR1 DFQATT and CDR2 SNEGSKA come from the germline V gene (reference sequence). V lost 1 base, J lost 4 bases, and 4 bases stayed unmatched. CDR3 size: 14 residues. The CDR3 region has the DNA TGCAGTGCTAGAGCCGGGACAGGGCTCTATGGCTACACCTTC. As protein: CSARAGTGLYGYTF.

The table lists this clonotype with many counts. In DNA, the CDR3 is TGTGCCAGCAGCTTAGCGGGGACAGGAGTAGGAAACACCATATATTTT. Translation gives CASSLAGTGVGNTIYF. J is TRBJ1-3 and V is TRBV7-2; 8 bases are a match to TRBD1. Germline values: CDR1 SGHTA, CDR2 FQGNSA. The CDR3 has 16 residues. V lost 0 bases to trimming and J lost 4 bases; unmatched junction nucleotides: 5.

This clonotype was observed many times. The chain uses TRBV28 and TRBJ2-7, with D possibly TRBD1 on 6 matching bases. V was cut by 2 bases and J by 0 bases, with 8 bases left in between. The V gene's germline CDR1 is MDHEN and CDR2 SYDVKM. The CDR3 length is 14 residues. As DNA, the CDR3 is TGTGCCAGCAGTTTAGGGGACAACTCCTACGAGCAGTACTTC. Protein sequence: CASSLGDNSYEQYF.

This clonotype showed up many times. The chain employs TRBV30 and TRBJ2-1; D remains ambiguous. The CDR3 is 11 residues long. V dropped 2 bases and J dropped 7 bases, with 6 bases sitting between them. Germline V gives CDR1 GTSNPN, CDR2 SVGIG (reference sequence). The CDR3 region is CAWSHRNEQFF. The CDR3, as DNA: TGTGCCTGGAGTCACAGAAATGAGCAGTTCTTC. The variable domain in full, with the rest retrieved from reference TRBV30 and TRBJ2-1, is SQTIHQWPATLVQPVGSPLSLECTVEGTSNPNLYWYRQAAGRGLQLLFYSVGIGQISSEVPQNLSASRPQDRQFILSSKKLLLSDSGFYLCAWSHRNEQFFGPGTRLTVL.

The V and J genes are TRBV19 and TRBJ2-5, with a weak D call TRBD2 (5 bases). Trimming left V 9 bases short and J 7 bases short, with 15 bases between. Germline CDR1 and CDR2: LNHDA and SQIVND (reference sequence). The CDR3 is made up of 12 amino acids. As DNA, the CDR3 is TGTGCCAGCCAGACCCTTGAGGGGACCCAGTACTTC. Translating it yields CASQTLEGTQYF.

Worth noting for this clonotype: Since a much larger clone is just one base distant, this may be a read error. The chain combines TRBV6-1 with TRBJ1-1, with 9 bases fitting TRBD1. Germline V gene data show CDR1 as MNHNS and CDR2 as SASEGT. V gave up 7 bases and J gave up 1 base; unmatched junction bases: 4. CDR3 size: 14 residues. CDR3 residues: CASTGTGTNTEAFF. In nucleotides, the CDR3 is TGTGCCAGCACCGGGACAGGGACGAACACTGAAGCTTTCTTT.

This clonotype was picked up many times. The chain joins TRBV24-1 to TRBJ2-2; 11 positions agree with TRBD1. After removal of 3 bases from V and 6 bases from J, the junction contained 5 bases not matched to a gene. The CDR3 is made up of 16 amino acids. Germline assignment: CDR1 KGHDR and CDR2 SFDVKD. The CDR3 protein is CATSDPGQGVSGELFF. Written as DNA, the CDR3 is TGTGCCACCAGTGATCCGGGACAGGGGGTATCCGGGGAGCTGTTTTTT.

The chain carries TRBV9 and TRBJ2-1; the D is unclear. CDR3 size: 13 residues. In germline, CDR1 is SGDLS, CDR2 YYNGEE. With 4 bases removed from V and 9 bases from J, the gap between germline ends came to 14 bases. The CDR3 region is CASSQTSFSEQFF. CDR3 sequence (DNA): TGTGCCAGCAGCCAAACATCCTTCAGTGAGCAGTTCTTC.

This clonotype was picked up many times. The J gene is TRBJ1-2, the V gene TRBV20-1; D is perhaps TRBD1 (6 bases). The germline V gene has CDR1 DFQATT and CDR2 SNEGSKA (reference sequence). The V and J ends lost 7 bases and 1 base respectively, with 13 bases between them. The CDR3 extends over 13 amino acids. The CDR3 bases are TGCAGTGTTCCGGACAGCTATAACTATGGCTACACCTTC. It is translated as CSVPDSYNYGYTF.

The sample holds a few counts of this clonotype. The V gene is TRBV12-3 or TRBV12-4, the J gene TRBJ2-7; 7 positions agree with TRBD1. This CDR3 is 15 amino acids long. V lost 4 bases and J lost 3; bases outside the gene matches: 9. The CDR3 nucleotides are TGTGCCAGCAGTTACCGGGACAGCCTGTACTACGAGCAGTACTTC. Translation gives CASSYRDSLYYEQYF.

This clonotype appeared many times. The chain uses TRBV20-1 and TRBJ2-1; TRBD2 aligns across 9 bases. V shed 3 bases, J shed 0 bases, and the junction held 6 bases outside the gene matches. CDR1 and CDR2 from the germline V gene are DFQATT and SNEGSKA (reference sequence). CDR3 size: 16 residues. As DNA, the CDR3 is TGCAGTGCTAGCCCCAGCGGGGGGAGCTCCTACAATGAGCAGTTCTTC. Protein: CSASPSGGSSYNEQFF.

This clonotype was counted a few times. V gene TRBV6-5 combines with J gene TRBJ2-7, with D possibly TRBD1 on 5 matching bases. The CDR3 sequence is 15 residues long. Trimming removed 2 bases from V and 0 bases from J, with 11 bases in between. Germline V CDR1 and CDR2: MNHEY, SVGAGI. In DNA, the CDR3 is TGTGCCAGCAGTTACGGTGGCAGGGCCTCCTACGAGCAGTACTTC. Protein sequence: CASSYGGRASYEQYF.

V usage is TRBV28 and J usage is TRBJ1-1; D remains unclear. Trimming left V 7 bases short and J 2 bases short, with 11 bases between. This CDR3 contains 13 residues. CDR1 and CDR2 (germline): MDHEN, SYDVKM. The CDR3 here is CASTTDGNTEAFF. DNA for the CDR3: TGTGCCAGCACTACGGACGGAAACACTGAAGCTTTCTTT.

This clonotype was counted ten times or more. The J gene is TRBJ2-1, the V gene TRBV7-8; 12 bases line up with TRBD2. The CDR3 has 14 residues. The junction had 4 bases not matched to a gene; V was cut back by 5 bases and J by 8 bases. The germline gives CDR1 SGHVS, CDR2 FQNEAQ. In DNA, the CDR3 is TGTGCCAGCAGCACGACTAGCGGGAGTGATGAGCAGTTCTTC. Translation: CASSTTSGSDEQFF.

The chain joins TRBV30 to TRBJ1-3, with a tentative D call TRBD1 (6 bases). Trimming stripped 5 bases from V and 0 bases from J, with 14 bases between. The germline V gene has CDR1 GTSNPN and CDR2 SVGIG (reference sequence). The CDR3 extends over 15 amino acids. This chain's CDR3 is CAWPGETSSGNTIYF. In DNA form, the CDR3 reads TGTGCCTGGCCAGGGGAGACGAGCTCTGGAAACACCATATATTTT.

The chain is built from TRBV20-1 and TRBJ2-4; D ambiguous. The CDR3 runs 15 residues. V shed 5 bases and J shed 0 bases, with 14 bases lying between them. Germline values: CDR1 DFQATT, CDR2 SNEGSKA (reference sequence). CDR3 region: CSAGTPTRAKNIQYF. The CDR3 coding sequence is TGCAGTGCTGGAACGCCGACGCGAGCCAAAAACATTCAGTACTTC.

This clonotype occurred many times. CDR3 region: CASSPRTSGRSTGELFF. For the CDR3, the DNA is TGTGCCAGCAGCCCCCGGACTAGCGGGAGATCTACCGGGGAGCTGTTTTTT. This chain connects TRBV11-1 to TRBJ2-2; 13 nucleotides agree with TRBD2. This CDR3 contains 17 residues. Germline V gives CDR1 SGHAT, CDR2 FQDESV (reference sequence). Germline trimming cut 5 bases from V and 5 bases from J; bases unmatched to any gene: 8.

This clonotype was counted a few times. The chain has TRBV7-3 and TRBJ2-2, with a tentative D call TRBD2 (6 bases). The CDR3 covers 17 residues. Trimming removed 1 base from V and 6 bases from J, with 18 bases in between. Germline CDR1 is SGHTA and CDR2 is FQGTGA. The CDR3 nucleotides are TGTGCCAGCAGCTTAAATGGCCGGGACTCAAGCTCCGGGGAGCTGTTTTTT. Translated, it gives CASSLNGRDSSSGELFF.

The chain carries TRBV2 and TRBJ1-1, with 7 bases matching TRBD1. Looked up from germline, CDR1 is SNHLY and CDR2 is FYNNEI. With V trimmed by 8 bases and J by 5 bases, 5 bases remained unmatched. The CDR3 is made up of 12 amino acids. CDR3: CASGTQGTEAFF. The CDR3 bases are TGTGCCAGCGGAACACAGGGGACTGAAGCTTTCTTT.

The gene calls are TRBV3-1 and TRBJ2-5; 7 bases align to TRBD1. Germline assignment: CDR1 LGHDT and CDR2 YNNKEL (reference sequence). V was pared by 2 bases and J by 1 base, with 4 bases of the junction left unmatched. This CDR3 is 15 amino acids long. The CDR3, as DNA: TGTGCCAGCAGCCAACCTCGGACAGGCCAAGAGACCCAGTACTTC. Translating it yields CASSQPRTGQETQYF.